This passage covers 15 T cell receptor beta chains from one sample sequenced in a study of shared clonotypes between healthy human individuals. Clones were read by immunoSEQ multiplex PCR, and TCRdb kept only the in-frame ones, dropping some. This sample has around 510,000 clones, with 90% to 97% found just once. The sequenced sample consisted of naive CD4+ T cells sorted from blood. Subset noted: CD45RA+ positively selected. The receptors originated from a woman aged 25 to 45 in good health.

V is TRBV5-1 and J is TRBJ2-5; D remains unclear. Germline V CDR1 and CDR2: SGHRS, YFSETQ. Trimming cost V 4 bases and J 1 base, with 11 bases left between them. The CDR3 covers 14 residues. The CDR3 DNA sequence: TGCGCCAGCAGCCCCCAACGTGCCCAAGAGACCCAGTACTTC. Residues: CASSPQRAQETQYF.

This chain links TRBV6-1 with TRBJ1-1; 10 bases align to TRBD1. Trimming cost V 10 bases and J 5 bases; bases outside gene matches: 10. Germline V gene data show CDR1 as MNHNS and CDR2 as SASEGT. CDR3 size: 14 residues. CDR3 amino acids: CAIESGTGVTEAFF. As DNA, the CDR3 is TGTGCCATCGAGTCCGGGACAGGGGTGACTGAAGCTTTCTTT.

The rearrangement uses TRBV4-1 and TRBJ2-5, with a possible D match to TRBD2 (6 bases). CDR3 length: 15 residues. V lost 4 bases, J lost 4 bases, and 16 bases lay in between. Germline assignment: CDR1 MGHRA and CDR2 YSYEKL. This chain's CDR3 is CASSPGPTRRETQYF. CDR3 DNA sequence: TGCGCCAGCAGCCCCGGGCCGACTAGGAGAGAGACCCAGTACTTC.

This clone occurred once. The same CDR3 also results from other DNA sequences found in this sample. This chain links TRBV6-6 with TRBJ2-7, with D perhaps being TRBD1 or TRBD2 (5 bases each). CDR3 size: 14 residues. V lost 2 bases and J lost 0, with 8 bases in between. Germline CDR1 is MNHNY and CDR2 is SVGAGI (reference sequence). The CDR3 sequence: CASSYPGRSYEQYF. DNA of the CDR3: TGTGCCAGCAGTTACCCGGGACGCTCCTACGAGCAGTACTTC.

J is TRBJ2-3 and V is TRBV5-8; D is unresolved. Per germline, CDR1 SGHTS and CDR2 YDEGEE. The CDR3 has 9 amino acids. The CDR3 is CGGGSAQYF. DNA for the CDR3: TGTGGCGGCGGATCAGCGCAGTATTTT.

The rearrangement uses TRBV14 and TRBJ1-2, with D possibly TRBD1 on 6 matching bases. V was pared by 3 bases and J by 4 bases, with 24 bases between. In germline, CDR1 is SGHDN, CDR2 FVKESK. The CDR3 sequence is 18 residues long. CDR3 coding DNA: TGTGCCAGCAGCCATACACTCTGGGGGACAAACCCTACCTATGGCTACACCTTC. Protein: CASSHTLWGTNPTYGYTF.

The rearrangement links TRBV27 to TRBJ2-1; D is uncertain. The CDR3 length is 11 residues. Looked up from germline, CDR1 is MNHEY and CDR2 is SMNVEV (reference sequence). V lost 2 bases, J lost 5 bases, and 1 base lay in between. This chain's CDR3 is CASSLNNEQFF. The CDR3, as DNA: TGTGCCAGCAGTTTAAACAATGAGCAGTTCTTC.

This clone was seen once. This chain joins TRBV2 and TRBJ2-7; 10 bases map to TRBD2. CDR1 and CDR2 from the germline V gene are SNHLY and FYNNEI. This CDR3 has 15 amino acids. V shed 4 bases and J 4 bases; nucleotides not matched to a gene: 7. Written as DNA, the CDR3 is TGTGCCAGCAGTGCGGCTAGCGGGAGTCGATACGAGCAGTACTTC. This sequence encodes CASSAASGSRYEQYF.

The chain carries TRBV10-3 and TRBJ2-2; 7 bases are a match to TRBD2. Germline V gene sequence: CDR1 ENHRY, CDR2 SYGVKD. Trimming at V came to 10 bases and at J to 4 bases, leaving 12 bases not matched to a gene. The CDR3 covers 15 residues. The CDR3 region has the DNA TGTGCCACCAGCGAAGGGCGGGAGTTCACCGGGGAGCTGTTTTTT. It translates to CATSEGREFTGELFF.

This rearrangement joins TRBV30 to TRBJ2-5; 15 positions agree with TRBD2. CDR1 GTSNPN and CDR2 SVGIG come from the germline V gene (reference sequence). V shed 0 bases, J shed 4 bases, and the junction held 3 bases outside the gene matches. CDR3 length: 16 residues. The CDR3 is CAWSVGLAGGGETQYF. For the CDR3, the DNA is TGTGCCTGGAGTGTGGGACTAGCGGGAGGTGGAGAGACCCAGTACTTC.

The rearrangement uses TRBV5-1 and TRBJ1-1; 9 nucleotides align to TRBD1. The CDR3 is made up of 19 amino acids. In germline, CDR1 is SGHRS, CDR2 YFSETQ. V lost 4 bases and J lost 2; bases outside the gene matches: 18. The CDR3 nucleotides are TGCGCCAGCAGCACCAACAAGAAGGGGACAGGGTCTTTTAACACTGAAGCTTTCTTT. As protein: CASSTNKKGTGSFNTEAFF.

Only a few counts were recorded for this clone. CDR3 sequence reads: CASSTDRAHEQYF. As DNA, the CDR3 is TGCGCCAGCAGCACAGACAGGGCCCACGAGCAGTACTTC. V gene TRBV10-1 combines with J gene TRBJ2-7; 7 bases align to TRBD1. Trimming at V came to 6 bases and at J to 5 bases, leaving 7 bases not matched to a gene. The germline V gene encodes CDR1 WNHNN and CDR2 SYGVQD (reference sequence). There are 13 residues in the CDR3.

The genes are TRBV19 and TRBJ1-5; D may be TRBD1 (5 bases). The germline V gene encodes CDR1 LNHDA and CDR2 SQIVND (reference sequence). The CDR3 is 16 residues long. V lost 6 bases to trimming and J lost 0 bases, with 15 bases between them. CDR3: CASSEQVTYSNQPQHF. CDR3 coding DNA: TGTGCCAGTAGCGAACAGGTCACTTATAGCAATCAGCCCCAGCATTTT.

The rearrangement links TRBV29-1 to TRBJ2-1; maybe TRBD1 (5 bases). The CDR3 spans 14 residues. Germline values: CDR1 SQVTM, CDR2 ANQGSEA. Between the trimmed V and J ends, which lost 5 bases and 0 bases, there was a span of 11 bases. The CDR3 sequence: CSVRTRLSYNEQFF. CDR3 in DNA: TGCAGCGTTCGGACACGGCTCTCCTACAATGAGCAGTTCTTC.

The chain employs TRBV11-2 and TRBJ2-1; 8 nucleotides line up with TRBD2. Germline V gene data show CDR1 as SGHAT and CDR2 as FQNNGV. The V segment lost 6 bases and the J segment 1 base; nucleotides outside the gene matches: 5. The length of the CDR3 is 15 residues. CDR3 loop: CASRYSGESYNEQFF. DNA of the CDR3: TGTGCCAGCAGATATAGCGGGGAATCCTACAATGAGCAGTTCTTC.